This entry lists 18 T cell receptor beta chains sequenced from one sample in a study of T-cell reconstitution after alpha-beta-depleted transplantation in children. The library targeted TCRbeta and was prepared with unique molecular identifiers. Each CDR3 protein gets one entry after TCRdb re-called the PCR reads with MiXCR. The profile shows roughly 100,000 distinct CDR3 sequences, 6% of them singletons. The specimen comprised PBMCs, mostly from graft donor cells, sampled 60 days after TCRalphabeta/CD19-depleted stem cell transplant. The receptor source for this set is a female patient aged 2 to 10 who had a stem cell transplant for Fanconi anemia, so the T cells may come from the graft donor.

This clonotype was counted many times. This rearrangement joins TRBV20-1 to TRBJ2-7; 12 bases match TRBD2. The CDR3 is 15 amino acids. The germline CDR1 and CDR2 sequences are DFQATT and SNEGSKA (reference sequence). The junction had 8 bases not matched to a gene; V was cut back by 1 base and J by 7 bases. The CDR3 bases are TGCAGTGCTAGAGCAACTAGCGGGGGGCCAGGAGAGCAGTACTTC. It yields the protein CSARATSGGPGEQYF.

In this sample, this clonotype turned up a few times. The V gene is TRBV6-1, the J gene TRBJ1-2, with D possibly TRBD1 on 6 matching bases. The germline V gene has CDR1 MNHNS and CDR2 SASEGT. Between the trimmed V and J ends, which lost 6 bases and 4 bases, there was a span of 15 bases. The CDR3 is 14 residues long. The CDR3 DNA is TGTGCCAGCAGCCGAATTACAGGGATCTATGGCTACACCTTC. Translation gives CASSRITGIYGYTF.

This clonotype is classed as medium-sized (0.01 to 0.1%). J is TRBJ2-5 and V is TRBV3-1, with 9 bases matching TRBD1. Losses at the gene ends were 4 bases for V and 1 base for J; bases not matched to a gene: 1. This CDR3 is 14 amino acids long. Per the germline V gene, CDR1 is LGHDT and CDR2 is YNNKEL (reference sequence). In DNA form, the CDR3 reads TGTGCCAGCAGCCGACAGGGGGGCCAAGAGACCCAGTACTTC. As protein: CASSRQGGQETQYF.

In its sample, this clonotype was seen many times. J is TRBJ2-3 and V is TRBV10-3, with D unclear. In germline, CDR1 is ENHRY, CDR2 SYGVKD. The ends were cut back, 6 bases at V and 2 bases at J, with 9 bases in the middle. The CDR3 covers 13 residues. CDR3 in amino acids: CAIRNSVTDTQYF. CDR3 coding DNA: TGTGCCATCAGAAACAGCGTCACAGATACGCAGTATTTT.

V usage is TRBV20-1 and J usage is TRBJ2-1, with TRBD1 matching 10 bases. Per the germline V gene, CDR1 is DFQATT and CDR2 is SNEGSKA (reference sequence). The trim removed 1 base at V and 7 bases at J, leaving 4 bases unmatched. This CDR3 comprises 14 residues. The CDR3 sequence is CSARAGDRGNEQFF. In DNA, the CDR3 is TGCAGTGCTAGAGCAGGGGACAGGGGAAATGAGCAGTTCTTC.

Only a few counts were recorded for this clonotype. V gene TRBV20-1 combines with J gene TRBJ2-7; TRBD2 aligns across 11 bases. The junction had 2 bases not matched to a gene; V was cut back by 2 bases and J by 5 bases. Per germline, CDR1 DFQATT and CDR2 SNEGSKA (reference sequence). The CDR3 runs 13 residues. The CDR3 here is CSARLAGGHEQYF. The CDR3 bases are TGCAGTGCTAGACTAGCGGGGGGCCACGAGCAGTACTTC.

There are many counts of this clonotype. The chain employs TRBV5-1 and TRBJ2-2; D possibly corresponds to TRBD1 (6 bases). Germline lookup yields CDR1 SGHRS and CDR2 YFSETQ. The V end lost 0 bases, the J end lost 2 bases, and 11 bases lay between the germline ends. The CDR3 extends over 16 amino acids. The CDR3 reads CASSLDRVYNTGELFF. The CDR3 DNA sequence: TGCGCCAGCAGCTTGGACAGGGTTTATAACACCGGGGAGCTGTTTTTT.

J is TRBJ2-3 and V is TRBV20-1; TRBD2 matches at 10 bases. Per germline, CDR1 DFQATT and CDR2 SNEGSKA (reference sequence). Trimming removed 5 bases from V and 2 bases from J; junction bases left unmatched: 7. This CDR3 contains 15 residues. The CDR3 DNA sequence: TGCAGTGCTGGCCCACTAGCGGGGATCACAGATACGCAGTATTTT. Its translation is CSAGPLAGITDTQYF.

This clonotype was found many times. V is TRBV11-2 and J is TRBJ2-1; no firm D call. The V and J ends lost 3 bases and 5 bases respectively, with 8 bases between them. CDR1 and CDR2 from the germline V gene are SGHAT and FQNNGV. The CDR3 contains 13 residues. The CDR3 DNA reads as TGTGCCAGCAGCTTGTCCTTGGACAATGAGCAGTTCTTC. Translated, it gives CASSLSLDNEQFF.

Regarding this clonotype: A much bigger clone sits one base away, suggesting this may be a read error. The chain couples TRBV12-3 or TRBV12-4 to TRBJ1-3; D is undetermined. V dropped 0 bases and J dropped 6 bases, with 9 bases sitting between them. This CDR3 comprises 14 residues. The CDR3 here is CASSLAGLANTIYF. CDR3 coding DNA: TGTGCCAGCAGTTTAGCGGGCCTTGCAAACACCATATATTTT.

This clonotype was observed many times. The chain combines TRBV4-2 with TRBJ2-7; D is uncertain. The CDR3 is 14 residues long. V dropped 5 bases and J dropped 1 base, with 12 bases sitting between them. Germline CDR1 and CDR2: LGHNA and YNFKEQ. CDR3 coding DNA: TGTGCCAGCAGCTTTCGACGGGCTTCCTACGAGCAGTACTTC. It is translated as CASSFRRASYEQYF.

This clonotype has at least ten counts. This rearrangement joins TRBV5-1 to TRBJ2-1, with a tentative D call TRBD1 (6 bases). Trimming cost V 1 base and J 0 bases, with 17 bases left between them. Germline-derived CDR1 and CDR2 are SGHRS and YFSETQ. The CDR3 has 18 residues. The CDR3 sequence: CASSLPRDTIHSYNEQFF. The CDR3 nucleotides are TGCGCCAGCAGCTTGCCCCGGGACACCATACACTCCTACAATGAGCAGTTCTTC.

This sequence joins TRBV7-3 and TRBJ2-1; D may match TRBD1 or TRBD2 (5 bases each). Trimming shortened V by 1 base and J by 7 bases, and 17 bases separated the two germline ends. The CDR3 has 16 residues. CDR1 and CDR2 from the germline V gene are SGHTA and FQGTGA. The CDR3 reads CASSLISWGNGNEQFF. DNA of the CDR3: TGTGCCAGCAGCTTAATCTCTTGGGGGAATGGGAATGAGCAGTTCTTC.

This clonotype was found many times. This rearrangement joins TRBV4-2 to TRBJ2-3; 8 bases agree with TRBD2. Unmatched junction bases numbered 5, after V lost 1 base and J lost 2 bases. This CDR3 comprises 16 residues. The V gene's germline CDR1 is LGHNA and CDR2 YNFKEQ. This CDR3 is CASSQGPAGATDTQYF. For the CDR3, the DNA is TGTGCCAGCAGCCAAGGGCCAGCGGGAGCCACAGATACGCAGTATTTT.

In its sample, this clonotype was seen many times. This sequence joins TRBV12-3 or TRBV12-4 and TRBJ2-5; no reliable D call. This CDR3 is 14 amino acids long. Between the trimmed V and J ends, which lost 6 bases and 0 bases, there was a span of 11 bases. The CDR3 reads CASRGPGHQETQYF. CDR3 bases: TGTGCCAGCAGGGGCCCGGGTCACCAAGAGACCCAGTACTTC.

This clonotype was picked up many times. The CDR3 DNA reads as TGTGCCAGCAGTCAGATGGACGGCTTCAATGAGCAGTTCTTC. This sequence encodes CASSQMDGFNEQFF. The chain joins TRBV14 to TRBJ2-1; D remains ambiguous. This CDR3 has 14 residues. Trimming stripped 6 bases from V and 6 bases from J, with 15 bases between. CDR1 is SGHDN, CDR2 FVKESK, per germline.

This clonotype came up many times. CDR3 amino acids: CASSLVAGQTDTQYF. CDR3 bases: TGTGCCAGCAGTTTGGTAGCGGGGCAAACAGATACGCAGTATTTT. The chain combines TRBV12-3 or TRBV12-4 with TRBJ2-3, with TRBD2 identical over 8 bases. V lost 3 bases, J lost 3 bases, and 5 bases stayed unmatched. The length of the CDR3 is 15 residues.

Many counts were recorded for this clonotype. The chain carries TRBV3-2 and TRBJ2-2; the D call in the table, TRBD2, was not verified against the DNA. TRBV3-2 is assigned pseudogene status. The CDR3 runs 18 residues. This chain's CDR3 is CASSQDRVQRGNTGELFF. CDR3 nucleotides: TGTGCCAGCAGCCAAGATCGTGTTCAGCGGGGGAACACCGGGGAGCTGTTTTTT.